The clone carrying this T cell receptor (beta chain) was counted a few times. The source of the sample is a study of blood T cell repertoires in COVID-19. Study information: Specimens from acute and convalescent COVID-19 originated in the United States, Italy and Spain. T cells, B-cell-depleted T cells, or PBMCs supplied cDNA or gDNA.

Authors' processing steps: Scientists estimated how many nucleated cells there were by amplifying reference gene primers. The method was immunoSEQ multiplex PCR; TCRdb's version includes in-frame clones alone and lacks a portion of them. V and J calls and clone size are those listed in that table; D and trimming were worked out from the DNA. The table lists more than 400,000 clones, roughly 88% of them singletons. The CDR3 is 16 residues long. Trimming shortened V by 2 bases and J by 4 bases, and 15 bases separated the two germline ends. Germline loops: CDR1 SGHTA, CDR2 FQGNSA. This clonotype was obtained from a human donor in a cohort sampled during active COVID-19. Input material: peripheral blood. The rearrangement links TRBV7-2 to TRBJ2-1; the D gene is possibly TRBD1 (6 bases). CDR3: CASSLPTGRVYNEQFF. DNA of the CDR3: TGTGCCAGCAGCTTACCTACAGGGCGGGTTTACAATGAGCAGTTCTTC.